A selection of T cell receptor beta chains follows, all from one sample in a study of shared clonotypes between healthy human individuals. Some clones are missing from TCRdb's copy, which holds only in-frame ones; the method was immunoSEQ multiplex PCR. The data hold approximately 1.4 million clones, with approximately 98% observed a single time. The specimen was naive CD4+ T cells sorted from blood. These receptors all come from a man aged 30 to 45 in good health. The CDR3 runs from the conserved cysteine through the conserved F or W. The D gene is left open where the match is weak. For some rows the clone size is stated as once, few or many, or as a class when expanded; others skip it.

>TRBJ2-1|once|TRBD2|TRBV4-1
TGCGCCAGCAGCCAAGGGGACAGTGCGGGACTAGCGGCCCTAAGCTCCTACAATGAGCAGTTCTTC
CASSQGDSAGLAALSSYNEQFF
>TRBJ2-5|NA|NA|TRBV13
TGTGCCAGCAGCTTATGGGGTAGCCCCGGCTCCGGGCAGTACTTC
CASSLWGSPGSGQYF
>TRBJ2-1|NA|TRBD2|TRBV9
TGTGCCAGCAGCATCACTAGCGGGACTTACTCCTACAATGAGCAGTTCTTC
CASSITSGTYSYNEQFF
>TRBJ2-2|NA|TRBD1|TRBV18
TGTGCCAGCTCACTTCCCGGGACAGGGGACACCGGGGAGCTGTTTTTT
CASSLPGTGDTGELFF
>TRBJ1-1|NA|NA|TRBV2
TGTGCCAGCAGTGGGGCAGGGATAGGCACTGAAGCTTTCTTT
CASSGAGIGTEAFF
>TRBJ2-7|NA|TRBD1|TRBV28
TGTGCCAGCAGGGGGACCGGGACAGGCTCCTACGAGCAGTACTTC
CASRGTGTGSYEQYF
>TRBJ2-1|NA|TRBD2|TRBV7-8
TGTGCCAGCAGCCACGTACTAGCGGGAGTATACAATGAGCAGTTCTTC
CASSHVLAGVYNEQFF
>TRBJ1-2|NA|NA|TRBV7-8
TGTGCCAGCAGCTTCGGGCCCGAGGACTATGGCTACACCTTC
CASSFGPEDYGYTF
>TRBJ1-1|NA|NA|TRBV19
TGTGCCAGTAGTGGGATCCCCATGAACACTGAAGCTTTCTTT
CASSGIPMNTEAFF
>TRBJ2-7|NA|TRBD2|TRBV19
TGTGCCAGTAGTCCCTCACTAGCGGGAGGAGGCTACGAGCAGTACTTC
CASSPSLAGGGYEQYF
>TRBJ2-5|NA|NA|TRBV5-1
TGCGCCAGCAGCCAAATGCCTCCAACCCGGACAGTTATTGAGACCCAGTACTTC
CASSQMPPTRTVIETQYF
>TRBJ2-7|NA|TRBD2|TRBV15
TGTGCCACCAGCAGAGAAGCGGGAAGGTTGTACGAGCAGTACTTC
CATSREAGRLYEQYF
>TRBJ2-5|NA|NA|TRBV5-4
TGTGCCAGCAGCTTGGCTTGGATAAAAGAGACCCAGTACTTC
CASSLAWIKETQYF
>TRBJ1-4|NA|TRBD1|TRBV9
TGTGCCAGCAGCGCGGGACAGGTGGAGGAAAAACTGTTTTTT
CASSAGQVEEKLFF
>TRBJ2-7|NA|NA|TRBV2
TGTGCCAGCAGGGGGGACACCTACGAGCAGTACTTC
CASRGDTYEQYF
>TRBJ2-6|NA|NA|TRBV9
TGTGCCAGCAGCGTAGGCCCCCGCTCTGGGGCCAACGTCCTGACTTTC
CASSVGPRSGANVLTF
>TRBJ2-3|NA|TRBD2|TRBV19
TGTGCCAGTCTCGACTCTAGCGGGAGAACAGATACGCAGTATTTT
CASLDSSGRTDTQYF
>TRBJ2-7|NA|NA|TRBV2
TGTGCCAGCAAAGTGGACGGCCCGTACGAGCAGTACTTC
CASKVDGPYEQYF
>TRBJ2-5|NA|TRBD2|TRBV18
TGTGCCAGCTCACCGAACGGACTAGCGGGAGAGACCCAGTACTTC
CASSPNGLAGETQYF
>TRBJ2-1|NA|NA|TRBV5-1
TGCGCCAGCAGCTTTTTGACTGTCTATGAGCAGTTCTTC
CASSFLTVYEQFF
>TRBJ2-7|NA|NA|TRBV10-3
TGTGCCATCAAGATTCAGGACAGCGAGCAGTACTTC
CAIKIQDSEQYF
>TRBJ2-6|NA|NA|TRBV5-4
TGTGCCAGCAGCTTGTTCTCCTCCTCCTCTGGGGCCAACGTCCTGACTTTC
CASSLFSSSSGANVLTF
>TRBJ2-1|once|NA|TRBV2
TGTGCCAGCAGGGAATCTAGCGTGACCTACAATGAGCAGTTCTTC
CASRESSVTYNEQFF
>TRBJ2-3|once|NA|TRBV2
TGTGCCAGCAGTGCGCTTTCCGGCACAGATACGCAGTATTTT
CASSALSGTDTQYF
>TRBJ2-5|NA|NA|TRBV5-6
TGTGCCAGCAGCGACCGGACTACCGATGTGACCCAGTACTTC
CASSDRTTDVTQYF
>TRBJ2-1|once|NA|TRBV7-2
TGTGCCAGCAGCTCCAAGATTAACCTCTACAATGAGCAGTTCTTC
CASSSKINLYNEQFF
>TRBJ2-2|NA|NA|TRBV29-1
TGCAGCGTTGCCACAGGTCCCGGGGAGCTGTTTTTT
CSVATGPGELFF
>TRBJ2-7|NA|TRBD2|TRBV6-6
TGTGCCAGCAGTTACTCCGGCGGGAGTTCATACGAGCAGTACTTC
CASSYSGGSSYEQYF
>TRBJ1-3|NA|NA|TRBV25-1
TGTGCCAGCAGACTAAACGGGATTCTTGGAAACACCATATATTTT
CASRLNGILGNTIYF
>TRBJ2-7|NA|NA|TRBV4-3
TGCGCCAGCAGCCAAACGCTATACCCCTTATACGAGCAGTACTTC
CASSQTLYPLYEQYF
>TRBJ2-7|NA|TRBD1|TRBV29-1
TGCAGCGTTGAAGGACAGGGGGCGTATGAGCAGTACTTC
CSVEGQGAYEQYF
>TRBJ2-3|NA|NA|TRBV19
TGTGCCAGTAGTATAGGACGGGGAACAGATACGCAGTATTTT
CASSIGRGTDTQYF
>TRBJ2-3|NA|TRBD2|TRBV5-1
TGCGCCAGCGCTAGCGGGAGTTTTGATACGCAGTATTTT
CASASGSFDTQYF
>TRBJ2-2|NA|NA|TRBV6-1
TGTGCCAGCAGTGAAGTTTTGACAGTAAACACCGGGGAGCTGTTTTTT
CASSEVLTVNTGELFF
>TRBJ2-1|NA|NA|TRBV6-5
TGTGCCAGCAGTCGAGCGGGTTACAATGAGCAGTTCTTC
CASSRAGYNEQFF
>TRBJ1-1|NA|NA|TRBV5-1
TGCGCCAGCAGCCCAGGAGGGGGGGCAAAGGGTGAAGCTTTCTTT
CASSPGGGAKGEAFF
>TRBJ2-5|NA|TRBD2|TRBV5-1
TGCGCCAGCAGCTTTCCAGACGGGGGGGCCACCCAGTACTTC
CASSFPDGGATQYF
>TRBJ2-7|NA|TRBD2|TRBV5-4
TGTGCCAGCAGCTTGGCCGGACTAGCGGACCCCTACGAGCAGTACTTC
CASSLAGLADPYEQYF
>TRBJ1-2|NA|NA|TRBV6-5
TGTGCCAGCAGTTACAACAGAGACTATGGCTACACCTTC
CASSYNRDYGYTF
>TRBJ1-5|NA|NA|TRBV7-8
TGTGCCAGCAGCTTATATCTGGACAGTATACTCGGTAGCAATCAGCCCCAGCATTTT
CASSLYLDSILGSNQPQHF
>TRBJ2-1|NA|NA|TRBV11-3
TGTGCCAGCAGCTGGGGGACTGCCTCCTACAATGAGCAGTTCTTC
CASSWGTASYNEQFF
>TRBJ1-3|NA|TRBD1|TRBV10-3
TGTGCCATCAGTGGGACAGGGACCACTGGAAACACCATATATTTT
CAISGTGTTGNTIYF
>TRBJ2-1|NA|NA|TRBV28
TGTGCCAGCAGTTTAATCAGGGGTGAGCAGTTCTTC
CASSLIRGEQFF
>TRBJ2-7|NA|TRBD1|TRBV28
TGTGCCAGCAGTAGCGGACAGGCGTTTTACGAGCAGTACTTC
CASSSGQAFYEQYF
>TRBJ1-2|NA|TRBD1|TRBV5-6
TGTGCCAGCAGCCCCGTTCCGGGACAGCTCCTTAACTATGGCTACACCTTC
CASSPVPGQLLNYGYTF
>TRBJ2-7|NA|NA|TRBV7-9
TGTGCCAGCAGCTCTCTTCCTAAGGCCTACGAGCAGTACTTC
CASSSLPKAYEQYF
>TRBJ2-5|NA|NA|TRBV7-9
TGTGCCAGCCTATCTCCAAGATCCGCGGGCAACTCAGGGCGGGAGACCCAGTACTTC
CASLSPRSAGNSGRETQYF
>TRBJ2-2|NA|NA|TRBV18
TGTGCCAGCTCCCAGGATTTGAACACCGGGGAGCTGTTTTTT
CASSQDLNTGELFF
>TRBJ2-5|NA|NA|TRBV9
TGTGCCAGCAGCATCTACGGTGGGGGAATCCAAGAGACCCAGTACTTC
CASSIYGGGIQETQYF
>TRBJ1-1|NA|NA|TRBV7-2
TGTGCCAGCAGCTCTCGGGGTTACACTGAAGCTTTCTTT
CASSSRGYTEAFF
>TRBJ2-3|NA|TRBD1|TRBV7-2
TGTGCCAGCAGTGTAAGACAGGGGGGTTTTTGGACAGATACGCAGTATTTT
CASSVRQGGFWTDTQYF
>TRBJ1-4|NA|TRBD1|TRBV15
TGTGCCACCAGCTCGGGGACAGCTTCAACTAATGAAAAACTGTTTTTT
CATSSGTASTNEKLFF
>TRBJ2-3|NA|TRBD2|TRBV5-1
TGCGCCAGCAGCTTGGTACCTAGCGGGACCGACACAGATACGCAGTATTTT
CASSLVPSGTDTDTQYF
>TRBJ1-2|NA|NA|TRBV6-1
TGTGCCAGCACCCCCGGGCAGCCGTCGCGCTATGGCTACACCTTC
CASTPGQPSRYGYTF
>TRBJ2-3|NA|NA|TRBV27
TGTGCCAGCAGTCACTTCACAGATACGCAGTATTTT
CASSHFTDTQYF